The clone carrying this T cell receptor (beta chain) was recorded once. Its specificity is unknown. The record originates from a study of cytomegalovirus exposure and HLA in healthy donors. Study-level background: Inside one of the first data releases sat tens of millions of unique TCRs taken from HLA-typed donors. Notes on the study in general: The classifier reportedly diagnosed cytomegalovirus status with high specificity and sensitivity. Analysis was carried out at a later point, and it linked a missense DCLRE1C variant to TCR beta V- and J-gene trimming.

Vbeta (60) and Jbeta (13) primers were used in the PCR. The repertoire was sequenced with immunoSEQ multiplex PCR; TCRdb's copy has only in-frame clones and lacks some. The sample carries 140,000 to 150,000 clones, 70% to 80% recorded once. Donors sampled were nominally healthy, though unrecorded immune exposures were likely. V lost 5 bases and J 0 bases, leaving 13 bases between the germline ends. This CDR3 is 15 amino acids long. In germline, CDR1 is SGHRS, CDR2 YFSETQ. The chain combines TRBV5-1 with TRBJ2-3; D is possibly TRBD2 (5 bases). This clonotype was sampled from a woman in her late teens or twenties in good health and CMV-seropositive. The sample consisted of PBMCs. The CDR3 here is CASSLDWTSTDTQYF. CDR3 bases: TGCGCCAGCAGTCTGGACTGGACTAGCACAGATACGCAGTATTTT. Using reference TRBV5-1 and TRBJ2-3 for the parts outside the CDR3, the full variable domain is KAGVTQTPRYLIKTRGQQVTLSCSPISGHRSVSWYQQTPGQGLQFLFEYFSETQRNKGNFPGRFSGRQFSNSRSEMNVSTLELGDSALYLCASSLDWTSTDTQYFGPGTRLTVL.